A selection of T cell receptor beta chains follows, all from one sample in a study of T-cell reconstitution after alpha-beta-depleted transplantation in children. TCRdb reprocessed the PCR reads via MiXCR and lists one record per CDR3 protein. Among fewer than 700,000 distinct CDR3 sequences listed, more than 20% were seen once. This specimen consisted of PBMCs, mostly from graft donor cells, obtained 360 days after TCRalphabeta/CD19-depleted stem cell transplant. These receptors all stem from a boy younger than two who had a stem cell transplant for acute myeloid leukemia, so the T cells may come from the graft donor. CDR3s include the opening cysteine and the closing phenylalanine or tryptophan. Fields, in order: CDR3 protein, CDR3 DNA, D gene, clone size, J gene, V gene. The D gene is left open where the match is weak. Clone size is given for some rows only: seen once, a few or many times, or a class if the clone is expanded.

cdr3_aa: CSVEKHAGGYTDTQYF
cdr3_nt: TGCAGCGTTGAGAAACACGCAGGGGGTTACACAGATACGCAGTATTTT
d_call: TRBD1
clone_size: NA
j_call: TRBJ2-3
v_call: TRBV29-1

cdr3_aa: CSARSPRTDTQYF
cdr3_nt: TGCAGTGCTAGAAGCCCGCGCACAGATACGCAGTATTTT
d_call: NA
clone_size: many
j_call: TRBJ2-3
v_call: TRBV20-1

cdr3_aa: CASRQTGYTDTQYF
cdr3_nt: TGTGCCAGCAGACAGACAGGGTACACAGATACGCAGTATTTT
d_call: TRBD1
clone_size: many
j_call: TRBJ2-3
v_call: TRBV12-3/TRBV12-4

cdr3_aa: CATSSPGYQETQYF
cdr3_nt: TGTGCCACCAGCAGCCCGGGGTACCAAGAGACCCAGTACTTC
d_call: NA
clone_size: NA
j_call: TRBJ2-5
v_call: TRBV15

cdr3_aa: CSARQTGRFQETQYF
cdr3_nt: TGCAGTGCTAGGCAGACAGGGAGGTTCCAAGAGACCCAGTACTTC
d_call: NA
clone_size: NA
j_call: TRBJ2-5
v_call: TRBV20-1

cdr3_aa: CSASGQGNYGYTF
cdr3_nt: TGCAGTGCCTCGGGACAGGGGAACTATGGCTACACCTTC
d_call: TRBD1
clone_size: NA
j_call: TRBJ1-2
v_call: TRBV20-1

cdr3_aa: CSARKGLNTEAFF
cdr3_nt: TGCAGTGCTAGAAAAGGGCTAAACACTGAAGCTTTCTTT
d_call: NA
clone_size: NA
j_call: TRBJ1-1
v_call: TRBV20-1

cdr3_aa: CASSPLGYEQYF
cdr3_nt: TGTGCCAGCAGCCCCCTGGGCTACGAGCAGTACTTC
d_call: NA
clone_size: NA
j_call: TRBJ2-7
v_call: TRBV7-2

cdr3_aa: CASSLGLAGGPASTDTQYF
cdr3_nt: TGTGCCAGCAGCCTAGGACTAGCGGGGGGTCCAGCTAGCACAGATACGCAGTATTTT
d_call: TRBD2
clone_size: NA
j_call: TRBJ2-3
v_call: TRBV12-3/TRBV12-4

cdr3_aa: CASSWGEGVDTEAFF
cdr3_nt: TGTGCCAGCAGTTGGGGGGAGGGTGTGGACACTGAAGCTTTCTTT
d_call: NA
clone_size: few
j_call: TRBJ1-1
v_call: TRBV6-5

cdr3_aa: CASSLTGDGTEAFF
cdr3_nt: TGCGCCAGCAGCTTGACAGGGGATGGGACTGAAGCTTTCTTT
d_call: TRBD1
clone_size: many
j_call: TRBJ1-1
v_call: TRBV5-1

cdr3_aa: CASSLARTDANYGYTF
cdr3_nt: TGCGCCAGCAGCTTGGCCAGGACAGACGCTAACTATGGCTACACCTTC
d_call: NA
clone_size: NA
j_call: TRBJ1-2
v_call: TRBV5-1

cdr3_aa: CSARDGPEWFF
cdr3_nt: TGCAGTGCTAGAGATGGGCCCGAATGGTTCTTC
d_call: NA
clone_size: few
j_call: TRBJ2-1
v_call: TRBV20-1

cdr3_aa: CASTPTGSYEQYF
cdr3_nt: TGCGCCAGCACCCCGACCGGATCCTACGAGCAGTACTTC
d_call: NA
clone_size: few
j_call: TRBJ2-7
v_call: TRBV5-1

cdr3_aa: CSASFGGAGSTDTQYF
cdr3_nt: TGCAGTGCTAGTTTCGGGGGGGCGGGGAGTACAGATACGCAGTATTTT
d_call: TRBD2
clone_size: many
j_call: TRBJ2-3
v_call: TRBV20-1

cdr3_aa: CASSSGRGRGVYNEQFF
cdr3_nt: TGTGCCAGCAGTTCCGGCCGGGGGCGGGGGGTCTACAATGAGCAGTTCTTC
d_call: TRBD2
clone_size: few
j_call: TRBJ2-1
v_call: TRBV28

cdr3_aa: CASRPWTAGGAYNEQFF
cdr3_nt: TGTGCCAGCAGGCCCTGGACGGCGGGAGGAGCCTACAATGAGCAGTTCTTC
d_call: TRBD2
clone_size: NA
j_call: TRBJ2-1
v_call: TRBV28

cdr3_aa: CASSLGESASYEQYF
cdr3_nt: TGCGCCAGCAGCTTGGGGGAGTCGGCATCCTACGAGCAGTACTTC
d_call: NA
clone_size: NA
j_call: TRBJ2-7
v_call: TRBV5-1

cdr3_aa: CSARDPAGALYNEQFF
cdr3_nt: TGCAGTGCTAGAGACCCAGCGGGGGCCCTCTACAATGAGCAGTTCTTC
d_call: TRBD2
clone_size: NA
j_call: TRBJ2-1
v_call: TRBV20-1

cdr3_aa: CASSLGTGYSTDTQYF
cdr3_nt: TGTGCCAGCAGCCTTGGGACAGGATATAGCACAGATACGCAGTATTTT
d_call: TRBD1
clone_size: NA
j_call: TRBJ2-3
v_call: TRBV25-1

cdr3_aa: CASSRPGHEQYF
cdr3_nt: TGTGCCAGCAGCCGTCCGGGACACGAACAGTACTTC
d_call: NA
clone_size: many
j_call: TRBJ2-7
v_call: TRBV7-3

cdr3_aa: CAGRTGGDIYF
cdr3_nt: TGTGCCGGCCGGACAGGGGGTGACATATATTTT
d_call: TRBD1
clone_size: few
j_call: TRBJ1-3
v_call: TRBV6-4

cdr3_aa: CASSPVISQETQYF
cdr3_nt: TGTGCCAGCAGTCCTGTTATCTCCCAAGAGACCCAGTACTTC
d_call: NA
clone_size: many
j_call: TRBJ2-5
v_call: TRBV6-2/TRBV6-3

cdr3_aa: CASSLLGRNEKLFF
cdr3_nt: TGTGCCAGCAGCTTGTTGGGGAGGAATGAAAAACTGTTTTTT
d_call: NA
clone_size: few
j_call: TRBJ1-4
v_call: TRBV5-5

cdr3_aa: CASSAVPGQNYEQYF
cdr3_nt: TGTGCCAGCAGCGCGGTCCCGGGACAGAACTACGAGCAGTACTTC
d_call: TRBD1
clone_size: many
j_call: TRBJ2-7
v_call: TRBV9

cdr3_aa: CASSYRGSGLDNSPLHF
cdr3_nt: TGTGCCAGCAGTTATCGCGGGTCGGGATTAGATAATTCACCCCTCCACTTT
d_call: NA
clone_size: few
j_call: TRBJ1-6
v_call: TRBV5-5

cdr3_aa: CSARDPPGRQETQYF
cdr3_nt: TGCAGTGCTAGAGATCCCCCGGGACGACAAGAGACCCAGTACTTC
d_call: NA
clone_size: few
j_call: TRBJ2-5
v_call: TRBV20-1

cdr3_aa: CASSEALGTGTGQPQHF
cdr3_nt: TGTGCCAGCAGTGAAGCGCTTGGGACAGGGACGGGTCAGCCCCAGCATTTT
d_call: TRBD1
clone_size: many
j_call: TRBJ1-5
v_call: TRBV2